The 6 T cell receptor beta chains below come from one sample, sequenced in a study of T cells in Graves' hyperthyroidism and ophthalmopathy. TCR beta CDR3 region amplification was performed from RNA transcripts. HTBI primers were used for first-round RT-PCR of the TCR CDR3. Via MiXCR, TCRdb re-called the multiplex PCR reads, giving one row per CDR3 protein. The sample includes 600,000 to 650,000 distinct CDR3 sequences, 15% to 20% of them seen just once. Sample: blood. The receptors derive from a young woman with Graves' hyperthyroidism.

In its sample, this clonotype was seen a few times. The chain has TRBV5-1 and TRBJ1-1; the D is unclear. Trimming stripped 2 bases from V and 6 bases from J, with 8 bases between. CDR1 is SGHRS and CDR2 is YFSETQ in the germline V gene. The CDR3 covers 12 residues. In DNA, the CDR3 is TGCGCCAGCAGCTTAAAAGCTTCTGAAGCTTTCTTT. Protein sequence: CASSLKASEAFF.

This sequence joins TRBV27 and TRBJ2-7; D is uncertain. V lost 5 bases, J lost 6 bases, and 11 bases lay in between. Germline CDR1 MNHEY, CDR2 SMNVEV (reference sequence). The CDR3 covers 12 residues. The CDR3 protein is CASSDFGFEQYF. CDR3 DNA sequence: TGTGCCAGCAGTGATTTCGGCTTCGAGCAGTACTTC.

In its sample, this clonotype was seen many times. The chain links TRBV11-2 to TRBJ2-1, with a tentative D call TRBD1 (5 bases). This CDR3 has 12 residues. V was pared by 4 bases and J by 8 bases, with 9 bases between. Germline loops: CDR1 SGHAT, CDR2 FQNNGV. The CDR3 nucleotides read TGTGCCAGCAGCTCCAGGGTGGATGAGCAGTTCTTC. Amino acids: CASSSRVDEQFF.

The CDR3 here is CSARGLAPNTGELFF. CDR3 nucleotides: TGCAGTGCTAGGGGACTAGCGCCGAACACCGGGGAGCTGTTTTTT. The genes are TRBV20-1 and TRBJ2-2, with TRBD2 matching over 10 bases. The germline V gene encodes CDR1 DFQATT and CDR2 SNEGSKA (reference sequence). The CDR3 covers 15 residues. The junction had 1 base not matched to a gene; V was cut back by 3 bases and J by 0 bases.

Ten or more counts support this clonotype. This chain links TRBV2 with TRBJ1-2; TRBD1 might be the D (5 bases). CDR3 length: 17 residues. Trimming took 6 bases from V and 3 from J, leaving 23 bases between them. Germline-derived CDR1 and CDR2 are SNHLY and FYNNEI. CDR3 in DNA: TGTGCCAGCAGCGACCCAATACCGGGACGGCGGGACTATGGCTACACCTTC. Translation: CASSDPIPGRRDYGYTF.

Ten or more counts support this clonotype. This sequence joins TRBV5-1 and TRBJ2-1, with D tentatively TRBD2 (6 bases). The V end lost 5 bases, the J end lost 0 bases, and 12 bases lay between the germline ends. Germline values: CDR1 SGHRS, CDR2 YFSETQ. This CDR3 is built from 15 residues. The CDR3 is CASRDSGDSYNEQFF. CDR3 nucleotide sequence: TGCGCCAGCAGGGATTCGGGGGACTCCTACAATGAGCAGTTCTTC.